Listed below are T cell receptor beta chains from one sample, sequenced in a study of T-cell memory formation after mild COVID-19. TCRdb re-analysed the 5' RACE reads in MiXCR, keeping a single row per CDR3 protein. The data show approximately 560,000 distinct CDR3 sequences, with about 18% seen just once and less than 10% held by the top ten. Sequencing used PBMCs or a T cell subset sorted from them (not recorded which). Source of these receptors: an adult woman who had mild COVID-19 (a few samples of this study predate the infection). Cell type and time point are not known. Each CDR3 is given without its conserved first and last residue. Each record gives: V gene, J gene, CDR3 protein.

TRBV6-6	TRBJ1-4	ASSPRGQANEKLF
TRBV29-1	TRBJ2-5	SAGPGAVETQY
TRBV25-1	TRBJ2-5	ASSEIQETQY
TRBV18	TRBJ2-7	ASSPDRDYEQY
TRBV15	TRBJ1-4	ATSRDAGTGGASKEKLF
TRBV20-1	TRBJ2-7	SARRREDYEQY
TRBV30	TRBJ2-3	AWSGTSWDTQY
TRBV30	TRBJ1-4	AWMGPNEKLF
TRBV30	TRBJ2-2	AWSGAGAGELF
TRBV10-3	TRBJ2-6	AISPGQGISGANVLT
TRBV7-9	TRBJ2-5	ASSLSAGRETQY
TRBV19	TRBJ1-1	ASTVLGQGVSEAF
TRBV20-1	TRBJ2-5	SAREYASGTNLLLKETQY
TRBV10-3	TRBJ2-7	AISDNGRSGGFYEQY
TRBV12-3/TRBV12-4	TRBJ2-1	ASSQQGTAYNEQF
TRBV12-3/TRBV12-4	TRBJ1-1	ASSLYRDYNTEAF
TRBV7-9	TRBJ1-2	ASSLSGGRYGYT
TRBV5-1	TRBJ2-1	ASSLTPGTVYSEQF
TRBV30	TRBJ2-5	AWASGETQY
TRBV10-3	TRBJ2-7	AISGETDYEQY
TRBV24-1	TRBJ1-2	ATSDFRAGQLGYT
TRBV4-1	TRBJ2-6	ASSQVAGSGPWRGANVLT
TRBV10-2	TRBJ2-2	ASKAGGFAGELF
TRBV20-1	TRBJ2-1	SASFGSVGNEQF
TRBV2	TRBJ2-1	ASSVSSGRGSEQF
TRBV12-3/TRBV12-4	TRBJ2-5	ASSPRTSGKETQY
TRBV14	TRBJ1-1	ASSELRGVTEAF
TRBV7-9	TRBJ2-1	ASSLGGQAYNEQF
TRBV4-3	TRBJ2-7	ASSQDFSSGRYEQY
TRBV27	TRBJ2-1	ASSLVGIQGEQF
TRBV4-2	TRBJ2-1	ASSQLASGGAWDEQF
TRBV7-8	TRBJ2-2	ASSARRGPAGELF
TRBV10-3	TRBJ2-5	AIRGQGYQETQY
TRBV7-9	TRBJ2-1	ASSLEVAYNEQF
TRBV24-1	TRBJ2-5	ATSPWQGAETQY
TRBV11-2	TRBJ2-2	ASSIRQGPTGELF
TRBV3-1	TRBJ2-2	ASSHTGQRTGELF
TRBV10-3	TRBJ2-7	AIGTSLGDGEQY
TRBV7-9	TRBJ1-6	ASSAGTTHNSPLH
TRBV20-1	TRBJ2-5	SAISGQETQY
TRBV12-3/TRBV12-4	TRBJ1-2	ASSQTGGPYGYT
TRBV2	TRBJ1-1	ASSIKVAEAF
TRBV29-1	TRBJ1-2	SVEGGGRRYGYT
TRBV5-1	TRBJ2-7	ASSLPETSYEQY
TRBV7-8	TRBJ1-5	ASSLSAGFEPQH
TRBV2	TRBJ2-3	AIQNAGYTDTQY
TRBV4-1	TRBJ2-1	ASSHLTGQGKDWQF
TRBV5-1	TRBJ2-1	ASSLLGGKYEQF
TRBV18	TRBJ2-3	ASSRTYRGAGDTQY
TRBV30	TRBJ2-7	AWSGAHEQY
TRBV7-9	TRBJ2-5	ASSLETGLRETQY
TRBV27	TRBJ2-7	ASGQGQYEQY
TRBV5-1	TRBJ1-1	ASSLGDRGDTEAF